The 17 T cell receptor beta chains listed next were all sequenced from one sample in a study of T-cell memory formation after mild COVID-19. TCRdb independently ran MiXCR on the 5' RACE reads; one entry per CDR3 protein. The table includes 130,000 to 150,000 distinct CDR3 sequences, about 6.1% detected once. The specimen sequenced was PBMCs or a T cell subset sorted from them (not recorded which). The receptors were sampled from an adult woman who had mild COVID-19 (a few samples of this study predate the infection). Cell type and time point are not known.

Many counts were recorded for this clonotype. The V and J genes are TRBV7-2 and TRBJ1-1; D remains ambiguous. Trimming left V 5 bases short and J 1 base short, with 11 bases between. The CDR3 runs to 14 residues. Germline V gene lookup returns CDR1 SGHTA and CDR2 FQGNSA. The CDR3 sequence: CASSPMTGNTEAFF. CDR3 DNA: TGTGCCAGCAGCCCGATGACGGGGAACACTGAAGCTTTCTTT.

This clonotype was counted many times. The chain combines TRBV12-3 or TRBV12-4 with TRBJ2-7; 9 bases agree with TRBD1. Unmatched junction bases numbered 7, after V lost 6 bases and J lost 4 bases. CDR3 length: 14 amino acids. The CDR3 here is CASSGGQGTYEQYF. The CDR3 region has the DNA TGTGCCAGCAGCGGCGGACAGGGGACATACGAGCAGTACTTC.

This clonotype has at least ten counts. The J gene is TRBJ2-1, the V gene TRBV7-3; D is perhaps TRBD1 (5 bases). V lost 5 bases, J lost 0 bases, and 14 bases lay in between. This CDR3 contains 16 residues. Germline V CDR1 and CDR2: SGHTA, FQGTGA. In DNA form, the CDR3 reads TGTGCCAGCAGCAAATCCCAGGGTAGCTCCTACAATGAGCAGTTCTTC. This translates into CASSKSQGSSYNEQFF.

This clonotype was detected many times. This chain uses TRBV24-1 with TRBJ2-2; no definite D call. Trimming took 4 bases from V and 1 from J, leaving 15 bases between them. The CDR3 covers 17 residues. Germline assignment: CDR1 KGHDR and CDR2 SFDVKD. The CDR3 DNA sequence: TGTGCCACCAGTGACCCCTCAGGACGGTTGAACACCGGGGAGCTGTTTTTT. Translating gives CATSDPSGRLNTGELFF.

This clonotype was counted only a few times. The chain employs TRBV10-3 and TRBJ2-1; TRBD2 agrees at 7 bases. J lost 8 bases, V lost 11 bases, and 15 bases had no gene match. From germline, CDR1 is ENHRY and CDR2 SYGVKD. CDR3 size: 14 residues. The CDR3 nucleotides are TGTGCCCTCCAGACTAGCCTCCTAACGGATGAGCAGTTCTTC. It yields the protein CALQTSLLTDEQFF.

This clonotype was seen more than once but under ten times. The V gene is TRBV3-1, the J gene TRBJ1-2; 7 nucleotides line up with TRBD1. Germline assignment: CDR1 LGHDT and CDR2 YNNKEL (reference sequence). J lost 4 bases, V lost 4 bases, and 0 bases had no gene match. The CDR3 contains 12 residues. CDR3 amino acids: CASSRTGYGYTF. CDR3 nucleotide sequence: TGTGCCAGCAGCCGGACAGGCTATGGCTACACCTTC.

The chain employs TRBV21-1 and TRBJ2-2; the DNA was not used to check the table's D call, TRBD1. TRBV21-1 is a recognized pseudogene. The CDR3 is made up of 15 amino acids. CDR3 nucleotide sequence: TGTGCCAGCAGCAATTTGGACAGGGGCACCGGGGAGCTGTTTTTT. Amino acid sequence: CASSNLDRGTGELFF.

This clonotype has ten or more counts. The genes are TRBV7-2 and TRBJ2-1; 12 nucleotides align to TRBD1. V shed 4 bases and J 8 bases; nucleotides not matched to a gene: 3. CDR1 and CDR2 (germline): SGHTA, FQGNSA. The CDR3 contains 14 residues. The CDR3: CASSWGQGAHEQFF. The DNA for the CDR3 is TGTGCCAGCAGCTGGGGACAGGGGGCACATGAGCAGTTCTTC.

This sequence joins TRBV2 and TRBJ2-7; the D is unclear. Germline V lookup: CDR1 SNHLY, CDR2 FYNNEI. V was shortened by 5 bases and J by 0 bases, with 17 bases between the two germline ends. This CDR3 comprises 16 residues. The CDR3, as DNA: TGTGCCAGCAGTTCAGGTCGAGCAGCCAGCTCCTACGAGCAGTACTTC. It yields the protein CASSSGRAASSYEQYF.

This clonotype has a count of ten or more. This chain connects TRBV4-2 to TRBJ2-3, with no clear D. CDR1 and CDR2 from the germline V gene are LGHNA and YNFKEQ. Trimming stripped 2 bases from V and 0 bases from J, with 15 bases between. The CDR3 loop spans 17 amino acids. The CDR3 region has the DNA TGTGCCAGCAGCCAAAAGGTATCCGGTTCTAGCACAGATACGCAGTATTTT. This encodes CASSQKVSGSSTDTQYF.

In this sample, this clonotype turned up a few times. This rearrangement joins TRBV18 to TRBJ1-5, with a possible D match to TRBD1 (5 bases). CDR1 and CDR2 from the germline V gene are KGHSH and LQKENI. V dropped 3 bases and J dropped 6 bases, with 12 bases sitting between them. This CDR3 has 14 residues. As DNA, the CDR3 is TGTGCCAGCTCACCGGGGGATAGGGGTCAGCCCCAGCATTTT. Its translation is CASSPGDRGQPQHF.

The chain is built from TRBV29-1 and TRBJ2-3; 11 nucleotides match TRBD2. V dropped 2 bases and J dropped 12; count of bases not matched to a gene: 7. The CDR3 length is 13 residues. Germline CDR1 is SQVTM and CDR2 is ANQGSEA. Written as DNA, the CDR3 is TGCAGCGTTGAATCCACTAGCGGGAGTTCCCAGTATTTT. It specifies CSVESTSGSSQYF.

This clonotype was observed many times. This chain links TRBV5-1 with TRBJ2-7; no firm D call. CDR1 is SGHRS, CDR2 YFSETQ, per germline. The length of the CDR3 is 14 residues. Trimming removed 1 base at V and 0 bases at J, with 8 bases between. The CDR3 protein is CASSLQWGSYEQYF. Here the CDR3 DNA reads TGCGCCAGCAGCTTGCAATGGGGCTCCTACGAGCAGTACTTC.

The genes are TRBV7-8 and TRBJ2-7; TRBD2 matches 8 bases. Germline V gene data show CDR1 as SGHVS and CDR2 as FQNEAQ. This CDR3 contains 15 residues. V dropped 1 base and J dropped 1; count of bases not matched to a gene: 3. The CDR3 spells CASSLGVAGSYEQYF. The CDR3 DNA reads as TGTGCCAGCAGCTTAGGGGTAGCGGGATCCTACGAGCAGTACTTC.

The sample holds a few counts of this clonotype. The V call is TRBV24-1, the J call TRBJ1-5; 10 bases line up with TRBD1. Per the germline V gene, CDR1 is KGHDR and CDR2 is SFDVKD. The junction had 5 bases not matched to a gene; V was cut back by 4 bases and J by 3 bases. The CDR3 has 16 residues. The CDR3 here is CATSEGQGKANQPQHF. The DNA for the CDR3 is TGTGCCACCAGTGAGGGACAGGGGAAGGCCAATCAGCCCCAGCATTTT.

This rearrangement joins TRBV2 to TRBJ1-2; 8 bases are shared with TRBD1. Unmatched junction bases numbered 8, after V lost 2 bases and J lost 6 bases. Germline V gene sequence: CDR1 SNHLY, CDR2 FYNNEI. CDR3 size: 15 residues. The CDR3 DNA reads TGTGCCAGCAGTGAACAGACAGGGGTGGTTGATGGCTACACCTTC. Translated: CASSEQTGVVDGYTF. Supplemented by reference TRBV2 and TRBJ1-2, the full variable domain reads EPEVTQTPSHQVTQMGQEVILRCVPISNHLYFYWYRQILGQKVEFLVSFYNNEISEKSEIFDDQFSVERPDGSNFTLKIRSTKLEDSAMYFCASSEQTGVVDGYTFGSGTRLTVV.

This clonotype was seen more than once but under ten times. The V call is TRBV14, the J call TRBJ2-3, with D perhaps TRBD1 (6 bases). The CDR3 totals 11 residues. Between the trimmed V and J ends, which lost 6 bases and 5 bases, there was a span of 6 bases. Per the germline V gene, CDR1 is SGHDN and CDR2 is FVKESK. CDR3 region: CASRTGDTQYF. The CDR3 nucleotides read TGTGCCAGCAGGACAGGAGATACGCAGTATTTT.